This TCR beta chain was sequenced for a study of blood T cell repertoires in COVID-19. This CDR3 spans 13 amino acids. Deletions cut 3 bases from V and 2 bases from J, with 8 bases between. Germline V lookup: CDR1 SGDLS, CDR2 YYNGEE. Assay used: immunoSEQ multiplex PCR; TCRdb lists only in-frame clones, some missing. The sample holds roughly 40,000 clones; around 94% are singletons and the top ten take about a tenth. The sequenced material came from peripheral blood. The chain uses TRBV9 and TRBJ2-5, with D tentatively TRBD1 (6 bases). The sequence was collected from a man over 45 with active COVID-19. CDR3 loop: CASSEQGQETQYF. CDR3 coding DNA: TGTGCCAGCAGCGAACAGGGTCAAGAGACCCAGTACTTC.